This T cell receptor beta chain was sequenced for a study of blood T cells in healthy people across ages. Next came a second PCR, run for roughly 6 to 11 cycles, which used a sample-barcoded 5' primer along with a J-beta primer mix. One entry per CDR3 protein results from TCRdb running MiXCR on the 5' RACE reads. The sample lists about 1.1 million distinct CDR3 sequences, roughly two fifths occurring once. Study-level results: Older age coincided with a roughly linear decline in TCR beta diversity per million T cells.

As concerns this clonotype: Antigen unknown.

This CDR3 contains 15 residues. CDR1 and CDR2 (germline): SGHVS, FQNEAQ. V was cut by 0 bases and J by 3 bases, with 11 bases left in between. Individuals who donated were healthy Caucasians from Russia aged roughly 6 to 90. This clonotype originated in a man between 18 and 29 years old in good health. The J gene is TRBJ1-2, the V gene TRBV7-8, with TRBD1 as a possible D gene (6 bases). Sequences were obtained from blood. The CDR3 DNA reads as TGTGCCAGCAGCTTAGCGCAGGGGAGAGACTATGGCTACACCTTC. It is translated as CASSLAQGRDYGYTF.